Ten or more counts support the clone carrying this T cell receptor beta chain. Its antigen remains unknown. The record originates from a study of shared clonotypes between healthy human individuals. Study-wide results and caveats: The rarefaction results pointed to incomplete sorted-subset sequencing despite large depth.

Investigators divided CD4+ cells into CD45RA+ naive and CD45RA-negative memory subsets. Germline loops: CDR1 SGHDN, CDR2 FVKESK. The CDR3 spans 15 residues. Trimming pared 0 bases from V and 5 bases from J, leaving 13 bases between. The repertoire was sequenced with immunoSEQ multiplex PCR; TCRdb's copy has only in-frame clones and lacks some. Here the sample spans around 1.1 million clones, roughly 77% being singletons. The clonotype originates from a man aged 18 to 35 in good health. Some clones in this sample may be carry-over from other donors' samples. Sequencing was carried out using memory CD4+ T cells from PBMCs. The subset denotes: CD45RA-negative fraction. The chain joins TRBV14 to TRBJ1-2; D call uncertain. In DNA, the CDR3 is TGTGCCAGCAGCCAAGAAAGGACTGGGAGGTATGGCTACACCTTC. The encoded protein is CASSQERTGRYGYTF. Full variable domain (missing parts from reference TRBV14 and TRBJ1-2): EAGVTQFPSHSVIEKGQTVTLRCDPISGHDNLYWYRRVMGKEIKFLLHFVKESKQDESGMPNNRFLAERTGGTYSTLKVQPAELEDSGVYFCASSQERTGRYGYTFGSGTRLTVV.